This T cell receptor beta chain is from a study of Graves' ophthalmopathy and Graves' hyperthyroidism (dated by TCRdb to between 2017 and 2018). A note on the overall study: Peripheral blood samples were taken at the time of initial diagnosis, before any treatment was given. The study used TCR beta repertoire signatures to distinguish Graves' ophthalmopathy from Graves' hyperthyroidism and to predict progression to ophthalmopathy. In total, approximately 140 blood samples were TCR-sequenced: 40 to 45 ophthalmopathy, over 70 hyperthyroidism and about 17 hyperthyroidism-to-ophthalmopathy patients. A discovery set of 90 to 100 patients (approximately 45 ophthalmopathy, 55 to 65 stable hyperthyroidism) was enrolled to explore V-J signatures distinguishing ophthalmopathy from hyperthyroidism. An independent validation cohort was composed of around 19 hyperthyroidism patients and over 15 patients who later progressed from hyperthyroidism to ophthalmopathy. In roughly 6 hyperthyroidism patients, the T-cell repertoire of thyroid tissue was compared with the T-cell repertoire of blood. Once sampling was done, hyperthyroidism patients were given methimazole at a starting dose of 30 mg daily, while ophthalmopathy patients were given high-dose intravenous methylprednisolone. The full study reports these points: In validation, the model predicted ophthalmopathy progression with about 70% sensitivity and 72.22% specificity; fewer than 15 predicted patients were CT-confirmed with GO in a median of approximately 6.2 months. Most expanded thyroid clonotypes with frequency above 0.001 were also detected in blood, suggesting blood repertoires may reflect the thyroid immune response. In cross-validation, the 13-signature model distinguished ophthalmopathy from stable hyperthyroidism with about 89% sensitivity and 81.08% specificity, while in the test set the corresponding values were 80% and 75%. No statistical method was used to predetermine the sample size, and group allocation was not hidden from the investigators.

Ophthalmopathy patients had moderately to severely active disease, Clinical Activity Score of at least 3, NOSPECS grade of at least 4, and disease duration under 3 months. Patients with other autoimmune diseases, uncontrolled infections, pregnancy or lactation were excluded from the study. Diagnosis was based on clinical symptoms, serum thyroxine, TRAb, thyroid ultrasound and orbital computed tomography. Using Ficoll-Paque density gradient centrifugation, PBMCs were isolated from 10 ml of fresh peripheral blood. Total RNA was extracted using Trizol reagent, and RNA quality was checked on an Agilent 2100 Bioanalyzer. Comments on this clonotype: Its antigen is unknown. Within one base of it there is no much larger clone, and no base qualities were kept.

TCR beta CDR3 regions were amplified from RNA transcripts for repertoire sequencing. HTBI primers and the Qiagen OneStep RT-PCR kit were used in a first-round RT-PCR, which was followed by a second-round multiplex PCR, size selection and purification. Sequencing of the libraries was carried out on an Illumina HiSeq2000 in paired-end mode with 100 bp reads. The authors' pipeline ran thus. SOAPnuke was used for read processing, and reads with adapters, uncalled bases, a mean Phred below 15, or no exact constant-primer or identifier match were discarded. COPE v1.2.5 was used to merge the high-quality paired reads. Unique nucleotide sequences were defined as clonotypes and aligned to IMGT TRB V, D and J references using MiTCR v1.1. Analysis was restricted to V-J combinations with a frequency above 0.0001, which covered just over 98% of repertoires. For each V-J combination, a TCR clonal expansion and chaos score was defined as F50 clonal expansion divided by the chaos observed in the TCRdist matrix. Welch's t-statistics and random forest were used to reduce features to about a dozen V-J combinations, which were fed into a naive Bayes classifier. Thyroid-blood repertoire similarity was quantified with the Morisita-Horn index. TCRdb cleaned the public reads at Q25 with fastp, built clones with MiXCR and kept in-frame beta chains. Merged by CDR3 protein, the rows form single entries marked with the most common genes and DNA. The V and J calls and clone size come from TCRdb's table, not from the authors' own analysis. This sample is represented by 600,000 to 950,000 distinct CDR3 sequences; roughly 40% of them were singletons. About 40% of the sample belongs to the ten largest clones.

Spanning cysteine to phenylalanine, the CDR3 consists of 15 amino acids. Just CDR3 DNA is preserved here, 45 bases in frame from base 1. Sequences SGHAT (CDR1) and FQDESV (CDR2) are obtained from the germline V gene (reference sequence). At the junction V is shortened by 3 bases and J by 0 bases, with 12 bases in between. The sample consisted of peripheral blood. This TCR was recovered from an adult man with Graves' ophthalmopathy. Recombination linked TRBV11-1 to TRBJ2-7; the D call could be TRBD1 or TRBD2, with each sharing 5 bases. The DNA sequence reads TGTGCCAGCAGCTTTGGGGGAGCGAGCTCCTACGAGCAGTACTTC. Its amino acids are CASSFGGASSYEQYF.